This entry is about one T cell receptor beta chain. Germline CDR1 and CDR2: SGHTA and FQGNSA. V was pared by 1 base and J by 7 bases, with 2 bases between. This CDR3 has 11 amino acids. Using immunoSEQ multiplex PCR, the repertoire was profiled, and TCRdb retains in-frame clones only, with some absent. The sample lists approximately 110,000 clones, 87% seen once, with 0.95% to 1.5% in the top ten. This record belongs to a study of T cell responses to AZD1222 COVID-19 vaccine. The sample consisted of peripheral blood, taken on day 0 of AZD1222 vaccination. The genes are TRBV7-2 and TRBJ2-4, with D unresolved. This TCR derives from an adult in good health. For the CDR3, the DNA is TGTGCCAGCAGCTTAGGGAACATTCAGTACTTC. Translation gives CASSLGNIQYF.